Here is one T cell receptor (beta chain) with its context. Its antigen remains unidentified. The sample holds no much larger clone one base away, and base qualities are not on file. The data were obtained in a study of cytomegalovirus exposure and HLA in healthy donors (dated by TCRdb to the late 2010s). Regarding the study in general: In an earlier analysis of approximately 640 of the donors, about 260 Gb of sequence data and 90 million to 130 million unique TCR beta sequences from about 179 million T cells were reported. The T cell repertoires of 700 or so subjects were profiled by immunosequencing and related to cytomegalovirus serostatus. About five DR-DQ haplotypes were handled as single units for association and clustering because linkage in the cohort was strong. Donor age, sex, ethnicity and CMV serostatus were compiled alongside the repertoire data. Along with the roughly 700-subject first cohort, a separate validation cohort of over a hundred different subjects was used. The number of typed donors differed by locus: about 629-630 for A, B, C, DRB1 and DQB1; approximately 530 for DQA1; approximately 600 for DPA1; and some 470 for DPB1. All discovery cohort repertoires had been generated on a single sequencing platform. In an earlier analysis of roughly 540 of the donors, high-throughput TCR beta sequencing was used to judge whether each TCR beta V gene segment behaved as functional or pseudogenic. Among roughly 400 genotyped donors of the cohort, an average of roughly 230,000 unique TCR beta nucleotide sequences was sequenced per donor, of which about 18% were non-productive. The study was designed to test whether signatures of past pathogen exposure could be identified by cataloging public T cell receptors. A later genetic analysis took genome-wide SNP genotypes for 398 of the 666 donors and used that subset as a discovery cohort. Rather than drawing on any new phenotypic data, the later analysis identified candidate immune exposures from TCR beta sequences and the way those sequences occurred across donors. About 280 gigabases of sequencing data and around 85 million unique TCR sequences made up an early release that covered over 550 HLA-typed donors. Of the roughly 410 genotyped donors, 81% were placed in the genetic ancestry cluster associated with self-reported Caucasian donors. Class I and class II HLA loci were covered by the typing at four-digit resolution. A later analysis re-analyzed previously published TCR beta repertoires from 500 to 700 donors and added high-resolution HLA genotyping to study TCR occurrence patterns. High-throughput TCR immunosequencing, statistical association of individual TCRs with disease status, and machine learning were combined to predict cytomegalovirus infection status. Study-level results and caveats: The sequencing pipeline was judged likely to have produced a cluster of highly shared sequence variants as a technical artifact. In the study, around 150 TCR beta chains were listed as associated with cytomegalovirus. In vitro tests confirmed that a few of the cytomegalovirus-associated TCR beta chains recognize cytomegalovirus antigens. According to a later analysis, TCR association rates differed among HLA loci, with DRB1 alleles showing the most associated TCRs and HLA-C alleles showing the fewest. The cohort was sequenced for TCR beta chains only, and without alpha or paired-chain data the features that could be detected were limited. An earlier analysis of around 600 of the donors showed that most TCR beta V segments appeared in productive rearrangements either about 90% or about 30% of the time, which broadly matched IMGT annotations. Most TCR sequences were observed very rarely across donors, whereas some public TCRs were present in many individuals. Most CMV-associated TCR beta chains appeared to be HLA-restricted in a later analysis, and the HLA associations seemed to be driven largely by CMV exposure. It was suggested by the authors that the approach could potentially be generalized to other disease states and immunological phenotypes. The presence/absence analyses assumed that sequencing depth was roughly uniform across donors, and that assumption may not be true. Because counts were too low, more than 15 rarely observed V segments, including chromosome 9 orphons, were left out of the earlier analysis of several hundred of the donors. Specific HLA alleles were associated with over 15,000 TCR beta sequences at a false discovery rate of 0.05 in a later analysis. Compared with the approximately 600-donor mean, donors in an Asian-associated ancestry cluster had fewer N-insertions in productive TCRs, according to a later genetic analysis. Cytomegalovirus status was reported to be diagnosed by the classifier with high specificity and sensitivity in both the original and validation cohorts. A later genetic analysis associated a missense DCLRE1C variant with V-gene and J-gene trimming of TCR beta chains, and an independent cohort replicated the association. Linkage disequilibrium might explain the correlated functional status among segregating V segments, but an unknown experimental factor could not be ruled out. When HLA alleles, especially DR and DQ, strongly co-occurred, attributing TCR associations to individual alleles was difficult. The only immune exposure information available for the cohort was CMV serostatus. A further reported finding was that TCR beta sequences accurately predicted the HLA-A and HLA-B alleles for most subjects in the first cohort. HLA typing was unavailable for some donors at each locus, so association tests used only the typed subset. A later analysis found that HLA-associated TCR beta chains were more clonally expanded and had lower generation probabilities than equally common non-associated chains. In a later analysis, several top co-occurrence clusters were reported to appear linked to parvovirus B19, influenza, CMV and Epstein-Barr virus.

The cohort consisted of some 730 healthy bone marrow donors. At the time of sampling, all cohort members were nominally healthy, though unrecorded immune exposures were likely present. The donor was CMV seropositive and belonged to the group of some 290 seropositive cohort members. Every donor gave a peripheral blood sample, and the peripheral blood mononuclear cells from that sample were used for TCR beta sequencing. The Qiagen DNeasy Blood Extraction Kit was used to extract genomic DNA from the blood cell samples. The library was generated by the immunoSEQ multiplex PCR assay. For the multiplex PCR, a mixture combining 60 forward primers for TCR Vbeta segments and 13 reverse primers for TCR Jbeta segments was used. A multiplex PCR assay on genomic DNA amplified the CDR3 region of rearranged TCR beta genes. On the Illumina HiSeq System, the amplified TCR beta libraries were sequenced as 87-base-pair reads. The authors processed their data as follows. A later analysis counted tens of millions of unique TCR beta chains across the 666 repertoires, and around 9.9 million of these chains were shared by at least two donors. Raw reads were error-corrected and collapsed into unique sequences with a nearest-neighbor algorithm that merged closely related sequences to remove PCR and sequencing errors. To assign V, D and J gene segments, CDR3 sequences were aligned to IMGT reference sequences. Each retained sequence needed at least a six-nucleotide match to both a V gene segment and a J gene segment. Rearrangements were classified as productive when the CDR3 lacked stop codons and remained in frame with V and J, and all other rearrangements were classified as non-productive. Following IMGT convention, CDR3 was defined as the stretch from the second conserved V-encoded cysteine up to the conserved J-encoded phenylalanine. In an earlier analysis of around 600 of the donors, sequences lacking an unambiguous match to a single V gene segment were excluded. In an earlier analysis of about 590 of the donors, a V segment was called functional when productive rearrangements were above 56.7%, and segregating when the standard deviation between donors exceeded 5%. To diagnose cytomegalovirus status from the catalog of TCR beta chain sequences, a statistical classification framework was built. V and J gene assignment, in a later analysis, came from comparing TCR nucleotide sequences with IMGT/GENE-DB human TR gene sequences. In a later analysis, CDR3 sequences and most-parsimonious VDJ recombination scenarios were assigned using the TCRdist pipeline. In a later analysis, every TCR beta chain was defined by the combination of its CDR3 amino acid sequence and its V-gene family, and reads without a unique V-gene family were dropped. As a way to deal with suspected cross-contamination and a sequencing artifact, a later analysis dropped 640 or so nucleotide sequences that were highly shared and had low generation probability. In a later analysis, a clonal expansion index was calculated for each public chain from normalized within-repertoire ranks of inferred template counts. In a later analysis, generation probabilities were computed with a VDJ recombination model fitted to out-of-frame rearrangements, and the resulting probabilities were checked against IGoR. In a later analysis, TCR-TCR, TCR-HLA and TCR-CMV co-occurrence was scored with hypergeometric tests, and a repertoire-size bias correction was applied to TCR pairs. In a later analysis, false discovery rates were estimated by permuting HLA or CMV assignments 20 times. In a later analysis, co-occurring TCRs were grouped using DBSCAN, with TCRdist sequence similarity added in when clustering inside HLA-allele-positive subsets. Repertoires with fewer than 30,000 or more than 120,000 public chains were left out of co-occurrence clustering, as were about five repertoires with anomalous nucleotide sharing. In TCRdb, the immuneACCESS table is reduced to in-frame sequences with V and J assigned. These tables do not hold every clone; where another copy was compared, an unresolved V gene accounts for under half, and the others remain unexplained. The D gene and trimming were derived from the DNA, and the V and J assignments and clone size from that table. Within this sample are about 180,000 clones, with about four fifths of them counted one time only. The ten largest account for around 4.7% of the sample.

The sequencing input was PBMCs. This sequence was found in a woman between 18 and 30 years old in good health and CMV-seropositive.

In nucleotide form, the sequence is TGTGCCAGCAGTCACCCTGGCGGTTCGTACGAGCAGTACTTC. The resulting protein is CASSHPGGSYEQYF. The chain joins TRBV28 to TRBJ2-7; the D gene cannot be resolved reliably. Based on the germline V gene, the CDR1 and CDR2 sequences are MDHEN and SYDVKM. The junction carries 15 bases between V and J, which are trimmed by 5 bases and 4 bases respectively. The CDR3 spans 14 residues, from the cysteine through the phenylalanine. The retained sequence is limited to the CDR3, 42 bases, with the frame set at the first base.